These T cell receptor beta chains were read from a single sample in a study of resident and recirculating memory T cells in vitiligo. The repertoire was sequenced with immunoSEQ multiplex PCR; TCRdb's copy has only in-frame clones and lacks some. This table holds roughly 80,000 clones, about 92% found once. Sequenced: blood. The source of these receptors is a male donor with vitiligo. Each CDR3 is given with its conserved first and last residue. A D gene is named only where the DNA matches it firmly. Size is omitted from some rows. Given values are once, few, many or a class for expanded clones.

j_gene: TRBJ2-1; v_gene: TRBV9; d_gene: TRBD2; abundance: -; CDR3aa: CASSGLAVYNEQFF; CDR3nt: TGTGCCAGCAGTGGACTAGCGGTTTACAATGAGCAGTTCTTC
j_gene: TRBJ1-1; v_gene: TRBV5-1; d_gene: TRBD1; abundance: -; CDR3aa: CASSLGRGEAFF; CDR3nt: TGCGCCAGCAGCTTGGGCAGGGGGGAAGCTTTCTTT
j_gene: TRBJ1-1; v_gene: TRBV10-3; d_gene: -; abundance: -; CDR3aa: CAISDPGWANNAEAFF; CDR3nt: TGTGCCATCAGTGACCCTGGCTGGGCGAACAACGCTGAAGCTTTCTTT
j_gene: TRBJ2-2; v_gene: TRBV10-2; d_gene: TRBD2; abundance: -; CDR3aa: CASSPLTSGMAGELFF; CDR3nt: TGCGCCAGCAGTCCCTTAACTAGCGGGATGGCCGGGGAGCTGTTTTTT
j_gene: TRBJ2-5; v_gene: TRBV28; d_gene: -; abundance: few; CDR3aa: CASSLMHLQRHQETQYF; CDR3nt: TGTGCCAGCAGTTTGATGCATCTGCAGCGACACCAAGAGACCCAGTACTTC
j_gene: TRBJ1-5; v_gene: TRBV29-1; d_gene: -; abundance: once; CDR3aa: CSVEGQYNQPQHF; CDR3nt: TGCAGCGTTGAAGGACAGTACAATCAGCCCCAGCATTTT
j_gene: TRBJ2-7; v_gene: TRBV11-2; d_gene: TRBD2; abundance: -; CDR3aa: CASSLGTSERGYEQYF; CDR3nt: TGTGCCAGCAGCTTGGGGACTAGCGAGAGGGGTTACGAGCAGTACTTC
j_gene: TRBJ2-2; v_gene: TRBV5-4; d_gene: -; abundance: -; CDR3aa: CASSLVERAGELFF; CDR3nt: TGTGCCAGCAGCTTGGTAGAGCGGGCCGGGGAGCTGTTTTTT
j_gene: TRBJ2-1; v_gene: TRBV7-8; d_gene: TRBD2; abundance: -; CDR3aa: CASSLPGGRGENEQFF; CDR3nt: TGTGCCAGCAGCCTCCCGGGCGGGAGGGGGGAAAATGAGCAGTTCTTC
j_gene: TRBJ2-7; v_gene: TRBV19; d_gene: TRBD1; abundance: -; CDR3aa: CASSRPGTGHDEQYF; CDR3nt: TGTGCCAGTAGCCGCCCCGGGACAGGGCACGACGAGCAGTACTTC
j_gene: TRBJ1-2; v_gene: TRBV4-3; d_gene: -; abundance: -; CDR3aa: CASSQDRSYGYTF; CDR3nt: TGCGCCAGCAGCCAAGACAGGTCCTATGGCTACACCTTC
j_gene: TRBJ2-1; v_gene: TRBV7-3; d_gene: -; abundance: -; CDR3aa: CASSSGLGRNEQFF; CDR3nt: TGTGCCAGCAGCAGCGGACTCGGCCGTAATGAGCAGTTCTTC
j_gene: TRBJ2-7; v_gene: TRBV18; d_gene: TRBD2; abundance: -; CDR3aa: CASSPLAGGPHEQYF; CDR3nt: TGTGCCAGCTCCCCGTTAGCGGGAGGGCCCCACGAGCAGTACTTC
j_gene: TRBJ2-1; v_gene: TRBV7-2; d_gene: -; abundance: -; CDR3aa: CASSLAQLAYNEQFF; CDR3nt: TGTGCCAGCAGCTTAGCCCAGCTAGCCTACAATGAGCAGTTCTTC
j_gene: TRBJ2-1; v_gene: TRBV7-9; d_gene: -; abundance: -; CDR3aa: CASSLERGNEQFF; CDR3nt: TGTGCCAGCAGCTTGGAAAGGGGCAATGAGCAGTTCTTC
j_gene: TRBJ2-7; v_gene: TRBV4-1; d_gene: -; abundance: -; CDR3aa: CASSQLISGLGEGNEQYF; CDR3nt: TGCGCCAGCAGCCAATTAATAAGCGGGTTGGGGGAAGGGAACGAGCAGTACTTC
j_gene: TRBJ2-2; v_gene: TRBV5-6; d_gene: TRBD1; abundance: -; CDR3aa: CASSSGRDRGHGELFF; CDR3nt: TGTGCCAGCAGCTCCGGCCGGGACAGGGGACACGGGGAGCTGTTTTTT
j_gene: TRBJ2-1; v_gene: TRBV7-2; d_gene: -; abundance: -; CDR3aa: CASSPRGGWGEQFF; CDR3nt: TGTGCCAGCAGCCCTCGTGGAGGGTGGGGTGAGCAGTTCTTC
j_gene: TRBJ1-5; v_gene: TRBV28; d_gene: -; abundance: -; CDR3aa: CASSSGGNQPQHF; CDR3nt: TGTGCCAGCAGTTCCGGAGGAAATCAGCCCCAGCATTTT
j_gene: TRBJ1-5; v_gene: TRBV27; d_gene: -; abundance: -; CDR3aa: CASSLGGSNQPQHF; CDR3nt: TGTGCCAGCAGCCTTGGAGGTAGCAATCAGCCCCAGCATTTT
j_gene: TRBJ2-2; v_gene: TRBV2; d_gene: TRBD1; abundance: -; CDR3aa: CASSLQGMNTGELFF; CDR3nt: TGTGCCAGCTCCCTACAGGGGATGAACACCGGGGAGCTGTTTTTT
j_gene: TRBJ2-1; v_gene: TRBV7-3; d_gene: TRBD2; abundance: -; CDR3aa: CASSLRSLRLAGRSGYNEQFF; CDR3nt: TGTGCCAGCAGCTTAAGGAGTTTGAGACTAGCGGGTCGAAGCGGCTACAATGAGCAGTTCTTC
j_gene: TRBJ2-5; v_gene: TRBV21-1; d_gene: -; abundance: -; CDR3aa: CASGVGGETQYF; CDR3nt: TGTGCCAGCGGGGTGGGGGGTGAGACCCAGTACTTC
j_gene: TRBJ2-3; v_gene: TRBV5-8; d_gene: -; abundance: -; CDR3aa: CASSLSHSYSTDTQYF; CDR3nt: TGTGCCAGCAGCTTAAGCCATTCCTATAGCACAGATACGCAGTATTTT
j_gene: TRBJ2-7; v_gene: TRBV7-2; d_gene: -; abundance: -; CDR3aa: CASSLVSGGSYEQYF; CDR3nt: TGTGCCAGCAGCTTAGTTAGCGGAGGCTCCTACGAGCAGTACTTC
j_gene: TRBJ2-5; v_gene: TRBV2; d_gene: TRBD2; abundance: -; CDR3aa: CASSRTSGGQETQYF; CDR3nt: TGTGCCAGCAGCCGGACAAGCGGGGGCCAAGAGACCCAGTACTTC
j_gene: TRBJ2-7; v_gene: TRBV7-9; d_gene: TRBD1; abundance: -; CDR3aa: CASSPPTGAPGEQYF; CDR3nt: TGTGCCAGCAGCCCCCCCACAGGGGCCCCGGGCGAGCAGTACTTC
j_gene: TRBJ2-1; v_gene: TRBV28; d_gene: -; abundance: few; CDR3aa: CASSRTEGRNEQFF; CDR3nt: TGTGCCAGCAGCCGCACGGAGGGCAGGAATGAGCAGTTCTTC
j_gene: TRBJ1-1; v_gene: TRBV27; d_gene: TRBD1; abundance: -; CDR3aa: CASSIRTGGKNTEAFF; CDR3nt: TGTGCCAGCAGTATAAGGACAGGGGGGAAGAACACTGAAGCTTTCTTT
j_gene: TRBJ2-1; v_gene: TRBV5-4; d_gene: TRBD2; abundance: -; CDR3aa: CASSLGGLAGLYNEQFF; CDR3nt: TGTGCCAGCAGCTTGGGGGGACTAGCGGGCCTCTACAATGAGCAGTTCTTC
j_gene: TRBJ2-1; v_gene: TRBV4-3; d_gene: -; abundance: -; CDR3aa: CASSPNSRVSSYNEQFF; CDR3nt: TGCGCCAGCAGCCCGAATTCTCGGGTTAGCTCCTACAATGAGCAGTTCTTC
j_gene: TRBJ2-1; v_gene: TRBV5-1; d_gene: TRBD2; abundance: -; CDR3aa: CASTLQVGLAGVEQFF; CDR3nt: TGCGCCAGCACCCTTCAAGTGGGACTAGCGGGAGTAGAGCAGTTCTTC
j_gene: TRBJ2-1; v_gene: TRBV6-4; d_gene: TRBD2; abundance: -; CDR3aa: CASSDGLAGDNEQFF; CDR3nt: TGTGCCAGCAGTGACGGACTAGCGGGAGACAATGAGCAGTTCTTC
j_gene: TRBJ2-5; v_gene: TRBV7-9; d_gene: -; abundance: once; CDR3aa: CASSLPERLRDIRGETQYF; CDR3nt: TGTGCCAGCAGCTTACCGGAACGTCTCCGGGACATTAGGGGGGAGACCCAGTACTTC
j_gene: TRBJ1-4; v_gene: TRBV6-6; d_gene: -; abundance: -; CDR3aa: CASSLEVPNNEKLFF; CDR3nt: TGTGCCAGCAGTTTAGAGGTCCCGAATAATGAAAAACTGTTTTTT
j_gene: TRBJ2-7; v_gene: TRBV6-1; d_gene: TRBD2; abundance: -; CDR3aa: CASSGQTSGWEQYF; CDR3nt: TGTGCCAGCAGTGGGCAGACTAGCGGATGGGAGCAGTACTTC
j_gene: TRBJ1-5; v_gene: TRBV5-1; d_gene: TRBD1; abundance: -; CDR3aa: CASREGQGGMNQPQHF; CDR3nt: TGCGCCAGCAGGGAAGGACAGGGAGGGATGAATCAGCCCCAGCATTTT
j_gene: TRBJ2-1; v_gene: TRBV29-1; d_gene: -; abundance: -; CDR3aa: CSVESDRHYNEQFF; CDR3nt: TGCAGCGTTGAATCCGACAGACACTACAATGAGCAGTTCTTC
j_gene: TRBJ2-5; v_gene: TRBV2; d_gene: -; abundance: -; CDR3aa: CASNSGPLQETQYF; CDR3nt: TGTGCCAGCAATAGCGGACCCCTCCAAGAGACCCAGTACTTC
j_gene: TRBJ1-4; v_gene: TRBV7-9; d_gene: TRBD1; abundance: -; CDR3aa: CASSLGDRGRVDNEKLFF; CDR3nt: TGTGCCAGCAGCTTAGGGGACAGGGGGCGCGTTGATAATGAAAAACTGTTTTTT
j_gene: TRBJ2-7; v_gene: TRBV6-5; d_gene: -; abundance: once; CDR3aa: CASSLRVGAVGQYF; CDR3nt: TGTGCCAGCAGTCTCCGGGTGGGGGCGGTAGGGCAGTACTTC
j_gene: TRBJ2-1; v_gene: TRBV18; d_gene: TRBD1; abundance: -; CDR3aa: CASSPYRGNEQFF; CDR3nt: TGTGCCAGCTCACCCTACAGGGGCAATGAGCAGTTCTTC
j_gene: TRBJ1-1; v_gene: TRBV6-1; d_gene: TRBD1; abundance: -; CDR3aa: CASSETQGTEAFF; CDR3nt: TGTGCCAGCAGTGAAACACAGGGGACTGAAGCTTTCTTT
j_gene: TRBJ2-1; v_gene: TRBV7-9; d_gene: TRBD1; abundance: once; CDR3aa: CASSLIPGQSYNEQFF; CDR3nt: TGTGCCAGCAGCTTAATTCCGGGACAGTCCTACAATGAGCAGTTCTTC
j_gene: TRBJ1-4; v_gene: TRBV28; d_gene: -; abundance: -; CDR3aa: CASRAPPTNEKLFF; CDR3nt: TGTGCCAGCAGAGCACCCCCAACTAATGAAAAACTGTTTTTT